The rows below give T cell receptor beta chains drawn from one sample of a study of beta chain features in type 1 diabetes. Clones were sequenced by immunoSEQ multiplex PCR, and TCRdb holds only the in-frame ones, with some missing. The sample has 500,000 to 650,000 clones, about an eighth seen once. The sequencing input was naive CD4+ T cells from blood. These receptors were obtained from a man aged 25-40 years with type 1 diabetes. CDR3s include the opening cysteine and the closing phenylalanine or tryptophan. D genes are given only for firm matches. A row's size may be missing; if present it is once, few, many or a size class.

16	few	TRBJ1-6	TRBV7-9	NA	TGTGCCAGCAGCTATCTCGGGGGTCCTGGATATTCACCCCTCCACTTT	CASSYLGGPGYSPLHF
13	NA	TRBJ2-5	TRBV29-1	NA	TGCAGCGTGCGTTCTGGGGGTGGAGAGACCCAGTACTTC	CSVRSGGGETQYF
15	once	TRBJ2-2	TRBV6-5	TRBD2	TGTGCCAGCAGACGCGGACTAGCGGGCACCGGGGAGCTGTTTTTT	CASRRGLAGTGELFF
12	NA	TRBJ1-6	TRBV2	NA	TGTGCCAGCAGGGTAGACGATTCACCCCTCCACTTT	CASRVDDSPLHF
14	few	TRBJ2-1	TRBV7-2	NA	TGTGCCAGCAGCCGGGGTAACCCTTACAATGAGCAGTTCTTC	CASSRGNPYNEQFF
15	few	TRBJ2-2	TRBV19	TRBD1	TGTGCCAGCGATACAGGGGGAAGAAGGACCGGGGAGCTGTTTTTT	CASDTGGRRTGELFF
18	NA	TRBJ2-7	TRBV5-6	TRBD1	TGTGCCAGCAGCCCCGGGACAGGGGACCAGAAACGTGGTTACGAGCAGTACTTC	CASSPGTGDQKRGYEQYF
13	NA	TRBJ2-5	TRBV5-6	NA	TGTGCCAGCAGCTTTGGGGGCGGCGAGACCCAGTACTTC	CASSFGGGETQYF
13	NA	TRBJ2-5	TRBV30	NA	TGTGCCTGGAGTTTATCACTGGGGGAGACCCAGTACTTC	CAWSLSLGETQYF
16	NA	TRBJ1-1	TRBV10-3	NA	TGTGCCATCAGTGAGTATAGGGACCGCATGAACACTGAAGCTTTCTTT	CAISEYRDRMNTEAFF
16	NA	TRBJ2-7	TRBV7-2	TRBD1	TGTGCCAGCAGCTTAGCGGGGGGGACAGGGACCTACGAGCAGTACTTC	CASSLAGGTGTYEQYF
15	few	TRBJ1-6	TRBV18	NA	TGTGCCAGCTCACCGGAGGGCTTGAGCGGTTCACCCCTCCACTTT	CASSPEGLSGSPLHF
14	NA	TRBJ1-6	TRBV29-1	NA	TGCAGCGTTTCCGTTGGGACGGGGAATTCACCCCTCCACTTT	CSVSVGTGNSPLHF
12	NA	TRBJ2-3	TRBV12-5	NA	TGTGCTAGTGGCGAAATCGAAGATACGCAGTATTTT	CASGEIEDTQYF
12	NA	TRBJ1-5	TRBV7-2	NA	TGTGCCAGCAGCTTATTAGGGACGCCTCAGCATTTT	CASSLLGTPQHF
19	few	TRBJ1-2	TRBV4-3	NA	TGCGCCAGCAGCCAAGTTCTCGAAGGGATAGGGCTAGCTAACTATGGCTACACCTTC	CASSQVLEGIGLANYGYTF
15	once	TRBJ2-1	TRBV6-5	NA	TGTGCCAGCAGTTACTCGATTAGCTCCTACAATGAGCAGTTCTTC	CASSYSISSYNEQFF
14	few	TRBJ1-6	TRBV5-4	TRBD1	TGTGCCAGCAGCCTATGGGACAGGAGTTCACCCCTCCACTTT	CASSLWDRSSPLHF
13	NA	TRBJ1-1	TRBV18	NA	TGTGCCAGCTCACCAGGTGTGAACACTGAAGCTTTCTTT	CASSPGVNTEAFF
13	NA	TRBJ2-4	TRBV7-2	NA	TGTGCCAGCAGCCTCCAAGGGTTTAGCCTTCAGTACTTC	CASSLQGFSLQYF
14	NA	TRBJ1-2	TRBV13	TRBD1	TGTGCCAGCAGCCGGACAGGGGCGGGTGGTGGCTACACCTTC	CASSRTGAGGGYTF
14	few	TRBJ2-7	TRBV7-9	NA	TGTGCCAGCAGCTTTCAAGTATCGACCTACGAGCAGTACTTC	CASSFQVSTYEQYF
13	NA	TRBJ2-3	TRBV5-8	NA	TGTGCCAGAGGTAGTACTAGCACAGATACGCAGTATTTT	CARGSTSTDTQYF
15	NA	TRBJ1-4	TRBV5-1	NA	TGCGCCAGCAGCTTGTTTGGAGATTTAAATGAAAAACTGTTTTTT	CASSLFGDLNEKLFF
17	NA	TRBJ2-6	TRBV21-1	NA	TGTGCCAGCAGCAAAAGAGGCAGGGCTACCGGGGCCAACGTCCTGACTTTC	CASSKRGRATGANVLTF
13	NA	TRBJ1-2	TRBV9	NA	TGTGCCAGCAGCGCCTCGGGATGGGGTGGCTACACCTTC	CASSASGWGGYTF
17	NA	TRBJ2-1	TRBV4-2	TRBD2	TGTGCCAGCAGCCAAGATCCCGCGGGGGGCGGACGAGGAGAGCAGTTCTTC	CASSQDPAGGGRGEQFF
18	few	TRBJ2-3	TRBV4-2	TRBD2	TGTGCCAGCAGCCTAGGGCGCGGGGGGGACTATAACACAGATACGCAGTATTTT	CASSLGRGGDYNTDTQYF
12	NA	TRBJ1-1	TRBV19	NA	TGTGCCAGTAGTACAGGGCCCACTGAAGCTTTCTTT	CASSTGPTEAFF
10	NA	TRBJ2-7	TRBV6-9	NA	TGTGCCAGGACCGGTTACGAGCAGTACTTC	CARTGYEQYF
14	once	TRBJ1-5	TRBV10-3	TRBD1	TGTGCCATCAGCCCCGGACAGGGAGGTCAGCCCCAGCATTTT	CAISPGQGGQPQHF
11	NA	TRBJ2-7	TRBV10-3	NA	TGTGCCATCAGTGGCACCTACGAGCAGTACTTC	CAISGTYEQYF
12	NA	TRBJ1-4	TRBV29-1	NA	TGCAGCGTTGCTGGAGCCGATGAAAAACTGTTTTTT	CSVAGADEKLFF
15	NA	TRBJ1-1	TRBV5-4	NA	TGTGCCAGCAGCCGCCCGATAGGGCGTCGTACTGAAGCTTTCTTT	CASSRPIGRRTEAFF
16	few	TRBJ1-4	TRBV9	NA	TGTGCCAGCAGCGTAGGCGGGTCTCTCCGGAATGAAAAACTGTTTTTT	CASSVGGSLRNEKLFF
14	few	TRBJ1-5	TRBV5-1	NA	TGCGCCAGCAAATTAGGAACAGGGAATCAGCCCCAGCATTTT	CASKLGTGNQPQHF
14	NA	TRBJ2-7	TRBV6-5	TRBD1	TGTGCCAGCAACCCCGGGACAGGACACTACGAGCAGTACTTC	CASNPGTGHYEQYF
14	few	TRBJ2-5	TRBV7-9	TRBD2	TGTGCCAGCAGCTTGGGGACTAGCGGGACAACCCAGTACTTC	CASSLGTSGTTQYF
13	few	TRBJ2-5	TRBV5-1	NA	TGCGCCAGCAGCGCCGCCGGCGTGGAGACCCAGTACTTC	CASSAAGVETQYF
17	NA	TRBJ2-1	TRBV7-2	TRBD1	TGTGCCAGCAGCCCTACGACAGGGACCGCTTCCTACAATGAGCAGTTCTTC	CASSPTTGTASYNEQFF
15	NA	TRBJ2-7	TRBV15	TRBD1	TGTGCCACCAGCAGAACCAGACAGGGGACCTACGAGCAGTACTTC	CATSRTRQGTYEQYF
14	NA	TRBJ1-5	TRBV7-2	NA	TGTGCCAGCAGGGCAGCAGGGAGCAATCAGCCCCAGCATTTT	CASRAAGSNQPQHF
14	NA	TRBJ1-5	TRBV7-2	NA	TGTGCCAGCAGCTTATGGGGGAGCAATCAGCCCCAGCATTTT	CASSLWGSNQPQHF